This entry lists 6 T cell receptor beta chains sequenced from one sample in a study of cytomegalovirus exposure and HLA in healthy donors. This PCR relied on a set of 60 Vbeta primers and 13 Jbeta primers. Repertoires were generated with immunoSEQ multiplex PCR, while TCRdb's copy carries only in-frame clones and drops some. This table has some 180,000 clones, 65% to 85% appearing once. The sample comprised PBMCs. These TCRs come from a man aged 35 to 55 in good health and CMV-seropositive.

The V gene is TRBV28, the J gene TRBJ2-7; D unresolved. Germline CDR1 is MDHEN and CDR2 is SYDVKM. The CDR3 loop spans 11 amino acids. Trimming cost V 5 bases and J 7 bases, with 9 bases left between them. The CDR3 is CASSLRWEQYF. DNA for the CDR3: TGTGCCAGCAGTCTACGATGGGAGCAGTACTTC. Filled out from reference TRBV28 and TRBJ2-7, the complete variable domain reads DVKVTQSSRYLVKRTGEKVFLECVQDMDHENMFWYRQDPGLGLRLIYFSYDVKMKEKGDIPEGYSVSREKKERFSLILESASTNQTSMYLCASSLRWEQYFGPGTRLTVT.

CDR3: CASSLTGTGYTF. CDR3 bases: TGTGCCAGCAGTTTGACAGGGACCGGCTACACCTTC. The chain joins TRBV6-1 to TRBJ1-2, with 7 bases lining up with TRBD1. The germline V gene encodes CDR1 MNHNS and CDR2 SASEGT. V dropped 5 bases and J dropped 8; count of bases not matched to a gene: 5. There are 12 residues in the CDR3.

This clone was seen only once. The chain combines TRBV6-1 with TRBJ2-5; TRBD2 matches at 12 bases. The tail of the sequence fits TRBJ2-7 better, so the J call may be wrong. Per germline, CDR1 MNHNS and CDR2 SASEGT. This CDR3 is built from 15 residues. The CDR3 reads CASRTSGSPLYEQYF. In DNA form, the CDR3 reads TGTGCCAGCAGGACTAGCGGGAGCCCCTTGTACGAGCAGTACTTC.

The rearrangement links TRBV15 to TRBJ2-1; 10 nucleotides align to TRBD2. The CDR3 runs to 15 residues. In germline, CDR1 is LNHNV, CDR2 YYDKDF (reference sequence). The junction had 5 bases not matched to a gene; V was cut back by 7 bases and J by 2 bases. CDR3 nucleotide sequence: TGTGCCACCACTCGCCTAGCGGGAGCCTACAATGAGCAGTTCTTC. Translating gives CATTRLAGAYNEQFF.

CDR3 sequence: CASSPPTGTYEQYF. CDR3 bases: TGTGCCAGCAGTCCCCCGACAGGGACCTACGAGCAGTACTTC. The chain joins TRBV6-6 to TRBJ2-7; 7 bases are shared with TRBD1. After removal of 5 bases from V and 2 bases from J, the junction contained 6 bases not matched to a gene. The germline gives CDR1 MNHNY, CDR2 SVGAGI (reference sequence). The length of the CDR3 is 14 residues.

The chain is built from TRBV29-1 and TRBJ2-5; D perhaps matches TRBD1 (5 bases). V gave up 8 bases and J gave up 5 bases, with 21 bases separating them. CDR3 length equals 14 residues. Looked up from germline, CDR1 is SQVTM and CDR2 is ANQGSEA. CDR3: CSSSAQGTMETQYF. The CDR3 DNA reads TGCAGCTCATCCGCCCAGGGAACTATGGAGACCCAGTACTTC.